These 27 T cell receptor beta chains were sequenced from one sample in a study of human T cells and chemical hapten exposure. Stated time point: patch test 2, 6 weeks after DPC sensitization. Treatment here: therapeutic diphenylcyclopropenone sensitization with weekly scalp DPC. Each CDR3 protein is one row after TCRdb ran MiXCR on the RACE reads. The sample holds about 84,000 distinct CDR3 sequences, roughly 10% seen once. The sample in question was whole blood, obtained in connection with sensitization to the hapten diphenylcyclopropenone (DPC). These receptors were obtained from a woman in her thirties with alopecia areata. Some clones in this sample may be carry-over from other donors' samples.

At least ten counts were recorded for this clonotype. The chain couples TRBV7-6 to TRBJ2-3, with 8 bases fitting TRBD1. Germline-derived CDR1 and CDR2 are SGHVS and FNYEAQ. Germline trimming cut 1 base from V and 3 bases from J; bases unmatched to any gene: 6. The CDR3 sequence is 16 residues long. The CDR3 spells CASSLGTGKFTDTQYF. CDR3 DNA: TGTGCCAGCAGCTTAGGGACAGGGAAGTTTACAGATACGCAGTATTTT.

The chain links TRBV5-1 to TRBJ2-3; D remains ambiguous. Germline lookup yields CDR1 SGHRS and CDR2 YFSETQ. The ends were cut back, 0 bases at V and 5 bases at J, with 13 bases in the middle. The CDR3 spans 15 residues. CDR3 coding DNA: TGCGCCAGCAGCTTGGGGCTTCTCGGCGAAGATACGCAGTATTTT. Translation gives CASSLGLLGEDTQYF.

This clonotype was recorded at least ten times. CDR3 sequence: CASHQGSMILGTEAFF. DNA for the CDR3: TGCGCCAGCCATCAGGGTTCGATGATATTGGGCACTGAAGCTTTCTTT. The chain joins TRBV5-1 to TRBJ1-1, with a possible D match to TRBD1 (5 bases). CDR3 length: 16 residues. Per the germline V gene, CDR1 is SGHRS and CDR2 is YFSETQ. V lost 7 bases to trimming and J lost 4 bases, with 23 bases between them.

This clonotype showed up many times. J is TRBJ1-5 and V is TRBV20-1, with 7 bases fitting TRBD1. The ends lost 3 bases at V and 4 bases at J; junction bases unmatched: 12. The CDR3 loop spans 16 amino acids. The germline V gene has CDR1 DFQATT and CDR2 SNEGSKA (reference sequence). The CDR3 protein is CSARTGQSIINQPQHF. The CDR3 DNA is TGCAGTGCTAGGACGGGACAGTCAATCATTAATCAGCCCCAGCATTTT.

This clonotype has ten or more counts. The chain combines TRBV5-4 with TRBJ1-2, with 9 bases aligning to TRBD1. CDR3 length: 14 residues. Germline V gives CDR1 SGHNT, CDR2 YYREEE (reference sequence). Trimming took 3 bases from V and 7 from J; bases not matched to a gene: 7. As DNA, the CDR3 is TGTGCCAGCAGCTGGGGACAGGGCCCGAGTGGCTACACCTTC. It yields the protein CASSWGQGPSGYTF.

This clonotype occurred many times. V gene TRBV13 combines with J gene TRBJ1-2, with 8 bases that match TRBD1. With V trimmed by 0 bases and J by 1 base, 4 bases remained unmatched. CDR1 is PRHDT and CDR2 is FYEKMQ in the germline V gene (reference sequence). The CDR3 consists of 16 residues. CDR3 sequence: CASSLGGTGFNYGYTF. Here the CDR3 DNA reads TGTGCCAGCAGCTTAGGTGGGACAGGCTTTAACTATGGCTACACCTTC. Based on the CDR3 plus reference TRBV13 and TRBJ1-2, the full variable domain is AAGVIQSPRHLIKEKRETATLKCYPIPRHDTVYWYQQGPGQDPQFLISFYEKMQSDKGSIPDRFSAQQFSDYHSELNMSSLELGDSALYFCASSLGGTGFNYGYTFGSGTRLTVV.

This clonotype was counted ten times or more. The V and J genes are TRBV3-1 and TRBJ1-2, with D possibly being TRBD1 (5 bases). Trimming pared 5 bases from V and 2 bases from J, leaving 15 bases between. Germline V gene data show CDR1 as LGHDT and CDR2 as YNNKEL (reference sequence). The CDR3 length is 15 residues. CDR3 protein: CASSFDGTSNYGYTF. CDR3 nucleotide sequence: TGTGCCAGCAGCTTCGACGGGACTTCGAACTATGGCTACACCTTC.

About this clonotype itself: This clone may be a read error of a much larger clone one base away. It is likely a read error, because the conserved phenylalanine at the end of the CDR3 is missing. The chain has TRBV29-1 and TRBJ1-1, with D perhaps TRBD1 (6 bases). Trimming shortened V by 4 bases and J by 3 bases, and 12 bases separated the two germline ends. This CDR3 has 13 residues. Germline CDR1 SQVTM, CDR2 ANQGSEA. CDR3 bases: TGCAGCGTTGCACAGGGAGAATACACTGAAGCTTTCCTT. Its protein product is CSVAQGEYTEAFL.

This clonotype has only a few counts. The chain recombines TRBV29-1 with TRBJ2-1; 7 bases match TRBD1. Germline V gives CDR1 SQVTM, CDR2 ANQGSEA. The CDR3 spans 12 residues. Trimming removed 6 bases from V and 5 bases from J; junction bases left unmatched: 4. CDR3 region: CSVHDRDNEQFF. The CDR3 nucleotides read TGCAGCGTCCATGACAGGGACAATGAGCAGTTCTTC.

This clonotype was seen many times. The V call is TRBV12-3 or TRBV12-4, the J call TRBJ1-1, with unresolved D. V was clipped by 5 bases and J by 5 bases, with 12 bases between them. The CDR3 is 13 residues long. CDR3 nucleotides: TGTGCCAGCAGTCAACCTTTCAATACTGAAGCTTTCTTT. This translates into CASSQPFNTEAFF.

This clonotype was detected only a few times. This sequence joins TRBV9 and TRBJ2-1; D uncertain. Trimming shortened V by 0 bases and J by 10 bases, and 8 bases separated the two germline ends. The CDR3 is 12 residues long. Per germline, CDR1 SGDLS and CDR2 YYNGEE. In DNA form, the CDR3 reads TGTGCCAGCAGCGTAGTATTGGGGGAGCAGTTCTTC. Protein product: CASSVVLGEQFF.

The chain combines TRBV5-6 with TRBJ1-4, with D uncertain. The CDR3 covers 16 residues. The V and J ends lost 0 bases and 0 bases respectively, with 9 bases between them. CDR1 and CDR2 (germline): SGHDT, YYEEEE. As DNA, the CDR3 is TGTGCCAGCAGCTTGGGAACATTGGCAACTAATGAAAAACTGTTTTTT. This translates into CASSLGTLATNEKLFF.

The chain carries TRBV30 and TRBJ1-2, with D hard to call. The ends were cut back, 8 bases at V and 0 bases at J, with 7 bases in the middle. Per the germline V gene, CDR1 is GTSNPN and CDR2 is SVGIG (reference sequence). The CDR3 runs to 11 residues. The CDR3 reads CAGVANYGYTF. CDR3 in DNA: TGTGCCGGTGTAGCTAACTATGGCTACACCTTC.

This clonotype was detected a few times. V is TRBV12-3 or TRBV12-4 and J is TRBJ1-5; 10 positions match TRBD1. The CDR3 length is 15 residues. V shed 10 bases and J 4 bases; nucleotides not matched to a gene: 10. CDR3 protein: CATTTGGLNNQPQHF. CDR3 in DNA: TGTGCCACCACGACAGGGGGCTTAAATAATCAGCCCCAGCATTTT.

In this sample, this clonotype turned up many times. The chain combines TRBV12-3 or TRBV12-4 with TRBJ2-3, with D unclear. V lost 5 bases, J lost 1 base, and 13 bases lay in between. This CDR3 is 15 amino acids long. CDR3 region: CASSPSTGRTDTQYF. CDR3 nucleotide sequence: TGTGCCAGCAGTCCATCCACCGGGCGCACAGATACGCAGTATTTT.

This clonotype occurred a few times. The V and J genes are TRBV20-1 and TRBJ2-2; 10 positions agree with TRBD1. This CDR3 is 15 amino acids long. Germline V CDR1 and CDR2: DFQATT, SNEGSKA (reference sequence). V was clipped by 5 bases and J by 6 bases; unmatched bases: 9. CDR3 coding DNA: TGCAGTGCTTCCTTGAGACAGGGGGCCTCCGGGGAGCTGTTTTTT. Residues: CSASLRQGASGELFF.

This clonotype occurred many times. CDR3 residues: CASSPGQGTYGYTF. CDR3 DNA: TGTGCCAGCAGCCCGGGACAGGGTACCTATGGCTACACCTTC. The chain recombines TRBV7-9 with TRBJ1-2, with TRBD1 matching 9 bases. Germline V gene data show CDR1 as SEHNR and CDR2 as FQNEAQ (reference sequence). The V gene end was trimmed by 5 bases and the J gene end by 4 bases; junction bases not matched to a gene: 5. The CDR3 is made up of 14 amino acids.

This clonotype was found many times. The V gene is TRBV20-1, the J gene TRBJ2-1; the match to TRBD2 covers 13 bases. The trim removed 4 bases at V and 10 bases at J, leaving 4 bases unmatched. This CDR3 is built from 13 residues. Germline CDR1 and CDR2: DFQATT and SNEGSKA (reference sequence). CDR3 sequence: CSAKGLAGDEQFF. The CDR3 bases are TGCAGTGCTAAAGGACTAGCGGGAGACGAGCAGTTCTTC.

This clonotype was detected many times. The gene calls are TRBV6-2 or TRBV6-3 and TRBJ2-3; TRBD1 matches at 8 bases. The junction had 3 bases not matched to a gene; V was cut back by 4 bases and J by 0 bases. This CDR3 is built from 15 residues. CDR1 is MNHEY, CDR2 SVGEGT, per germline. This CDR3 is CASSWDRSSTDTQYF. The CDR3 nucleotides read TGTGCCAGCAGTTGGGACAGGTCTAGCACAGATACGCAGTATTTT.

CDR3: CASSYTVNTEAFF. CDR3 nucleotides: TGTGCCAGCAGTTACACGGTGAACACTGAAGCTTTCTTT. V usage is TRBV6-5 and J usage is TRBJ1-1; D not certain. This CDR3 spans 13 amino acids. Germline loops: CDR1 MNHEY, CDR2 SVGAGI. V was trimmed by 2 bases and J by 0 bases, leaving 4 bases between them.

This clonotype was counted many times. The J gene is TRBJ2-5, the V gene TRBV20-1, with 10 bases lining up with TRBD2. The CDR3 loop spans 12 amino acids. Germline CDR1 reads DFQATT; CDR2 reads SNEGSKA (reference sequence). The V segment lost 5 bases and the J segment 5 bases; nucleotides outside the gene matches: 2. CDR3 bases: TGCAGTGCTTTTAGCGGGGGGGAGACCCAGTACTTC. Protein: CSAFSGGETQYF.

This clonotype has ten or more counts. The rearrangement links TRBV20-1 to TRBJ2-3; the D is unclear. The V end was cut by 3 bases, the J end by 3 bases, with 22 bases between. This CDR3 is 17 amino acids long. Germline values: CDR1 DFQATT, CDR2 SNEGSKA (reference sequence). The chain's CDR3 is CSARGLEMGRGTDTQYF. The CDR3 DNA reads as TGCAGTGCTAGGGGATTAGAGATGGGTCGTGGGACAGATACGCAGTATTTT.

The J gene is TRBJ2-7, the V gene TRBV29-1, with D unclear. This CDR3 contains 11 residues. The V and J ends lost 6 bases and 9 bases respectively, with 15 bases between them. CDR1 is SQVTM and CDR2 is ANQGSEA in the germline V gene. The CDR3 DNA follows: TGCAGCGTAAGGGCCGAGGAAGGGCAGTACTTC. This sequence encodes CSVRAEEGQYF.

At least ten counts were recorded for this clonotype. CDR3 amino acids: CASSQQDDSPLHF. The CDR3 nucleotides read TGCGCCAGCAGCCAACAGGACGATTCACCCCTCCACTTT. V usage is TRBV4-1 and J usage is TRBJ1-6, with D unclear. Between the trimmed V and J ends, which lost 2 bases and 8 bases, there was a span of 7 bases. CDR1 and CDR2 (germline): MGHRA, YSYEKL. The CDR3 length is 13 residues.

The rearrangement links TRBV7-9 to TRBJ1-3; no clear D. CDR3 length: 14 residues. Germline values: CDR1 SEHNR, CDR2 FQNEAQ (reference sequence). V shed 4 bases and J shed 4 bases, with 11 bases lying between them. The CDR3 loop is CASSSFAGGNTIYF. The CDR3 DNA is TGTGCCAGCAGCTCCTTCGCGGGAGGAAACACCATATATTTT. The variable domain in full, completed from reference TRBV7-9 and TRBJ1-3, reads DTGVSQNPRHKITKRGQNVTFRCDPISEHNRLYWYRQTLGQGPEFLTYFQNEAQLEKSRLLSDRFSAERPKGSFSTLEIQRTEQGDSAMYLCASSSFAGGNTIYFGEGSWLTVV.

This clonotype was recorded at least ten times. The CDR3 DNA reads TGTGCCAGCTCACGGGAGCTAGCGGGGGAGTCCTACGAGCAGTACTTC. It codes for CASSRELAGESYEQYF. J is TRBJ2-7 and V is TRBV18; the match to TRBD2 covers 10 bases. The CDR3 spans 16 residues. Per the germline V gene, CDR1 is KGHSH and CDR2 is LQKENI. With V trimmed by 4 bases and J by 1 base, 7 bases remained unmatched.

The chain carries TRBV2 and TRBJ2-1, with D possibly matching TRBD1 (6 bases). Germline CDR1 is SNHLY and CDR2 is FYNNEI. The CDR3 is 15 residues long. V was pared by 6 bases and J by 0 bases, with 12 bases between. CDR3 in amino acids: CASSVGQSSYNEQFF. CDR3 coding DNA: TGTGCCAGCAGCGTCGGACAGAGCTCCTACAATGAGCAGTTCTTC.